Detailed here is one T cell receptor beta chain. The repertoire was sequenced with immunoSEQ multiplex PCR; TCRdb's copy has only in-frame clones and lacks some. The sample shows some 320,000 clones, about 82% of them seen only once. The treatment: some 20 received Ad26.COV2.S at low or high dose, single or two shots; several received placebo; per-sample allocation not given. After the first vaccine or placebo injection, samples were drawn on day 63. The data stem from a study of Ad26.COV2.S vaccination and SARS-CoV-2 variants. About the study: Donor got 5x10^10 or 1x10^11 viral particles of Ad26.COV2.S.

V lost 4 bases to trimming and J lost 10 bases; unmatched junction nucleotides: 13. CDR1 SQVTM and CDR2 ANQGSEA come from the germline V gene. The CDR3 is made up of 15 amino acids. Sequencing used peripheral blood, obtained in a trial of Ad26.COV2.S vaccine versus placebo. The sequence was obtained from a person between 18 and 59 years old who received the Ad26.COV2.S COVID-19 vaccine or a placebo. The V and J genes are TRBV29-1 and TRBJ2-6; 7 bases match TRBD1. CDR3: CSVGSGGGQSNVLTF. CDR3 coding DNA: TGCAGCGTTGGGAGCGGTGGGGGACAGTCTAACGTCCTGACTTTC.